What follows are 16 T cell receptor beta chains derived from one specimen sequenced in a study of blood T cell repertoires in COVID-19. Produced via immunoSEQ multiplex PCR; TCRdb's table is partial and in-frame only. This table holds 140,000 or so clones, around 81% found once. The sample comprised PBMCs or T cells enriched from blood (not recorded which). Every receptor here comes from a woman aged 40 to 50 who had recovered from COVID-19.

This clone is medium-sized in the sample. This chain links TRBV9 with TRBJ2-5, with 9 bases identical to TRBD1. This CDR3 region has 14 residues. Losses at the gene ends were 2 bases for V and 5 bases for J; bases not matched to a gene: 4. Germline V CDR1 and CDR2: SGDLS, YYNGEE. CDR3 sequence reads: CASSVGTGFETQYF. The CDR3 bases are TGTGCCAGCAGCGTGGGGACAGGGTTCGAGACCCAGTACTTC.

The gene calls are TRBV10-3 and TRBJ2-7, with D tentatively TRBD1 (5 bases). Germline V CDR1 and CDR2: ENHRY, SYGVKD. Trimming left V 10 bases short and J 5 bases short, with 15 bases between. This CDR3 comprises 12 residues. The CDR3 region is CATSQGSHEQYF. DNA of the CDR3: TGTGCCACCTCTCAGGGTAGCCACGAGCAGTACTTC.

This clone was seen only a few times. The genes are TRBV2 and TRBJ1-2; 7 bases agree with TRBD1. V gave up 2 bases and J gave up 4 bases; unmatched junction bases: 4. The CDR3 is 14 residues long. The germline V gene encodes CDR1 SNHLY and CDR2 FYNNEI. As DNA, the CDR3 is TGTGCCAGCAGTGAATTGGCAGGGGGCTATGGCTACACCTTC. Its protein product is CASSELAGGYGYTF.

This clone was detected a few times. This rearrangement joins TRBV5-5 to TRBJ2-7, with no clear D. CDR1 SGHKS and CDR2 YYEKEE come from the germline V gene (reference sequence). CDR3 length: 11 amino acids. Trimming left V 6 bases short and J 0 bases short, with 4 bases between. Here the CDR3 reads CASTLSYEQYF. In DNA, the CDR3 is TGTGCCAGCACCCTCTCCTACGAGCAGTACTTC.

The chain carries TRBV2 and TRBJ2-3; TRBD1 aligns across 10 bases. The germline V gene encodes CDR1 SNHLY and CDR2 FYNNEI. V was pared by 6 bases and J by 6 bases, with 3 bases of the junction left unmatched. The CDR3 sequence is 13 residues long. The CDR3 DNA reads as TGTGCCAGCAGGGGGACAGGGGAGGATACGCAGTATTTT. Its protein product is CASRGTGEDTQYF.

Written as DNA, the CDR3 is TGTGCCAGCAGGCAGGGTCCCGGGGAGCTGTTTTTT. Residues: CASRQGPGELFF. The chain joins TRBV27 to TRBJ2-2; D possibly corresponds to TRBD1 (5 bases). V lost 6 bases and J 6 bases, leaving 8 bases between the germline ends. Germline V gene sequence: CDR1 MNHEY, CDR2 SMNVEV (reference sequence). The length of the CDR3 is 12 residues.

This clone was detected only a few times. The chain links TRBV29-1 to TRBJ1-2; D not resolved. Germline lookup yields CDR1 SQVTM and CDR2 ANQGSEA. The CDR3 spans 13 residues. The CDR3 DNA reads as TGCGGAGTTAAAGGCGGGGTGCACTATGGCTACACCTTC. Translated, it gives CGVKGGVHYGYTF.

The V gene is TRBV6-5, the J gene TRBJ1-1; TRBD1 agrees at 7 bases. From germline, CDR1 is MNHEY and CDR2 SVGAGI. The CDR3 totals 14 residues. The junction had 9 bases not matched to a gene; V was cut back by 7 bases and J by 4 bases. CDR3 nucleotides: TGTGCCAGCAATAGAGACAGGGTGGGCACTGAAGCTTTCTTT. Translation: CASNRDRVGTEAFF.

CDR3 region: CASQPRGQAENQPQHF. For the CDR3, the DNA is TGTGCTAGCCAGCCTCGGGGACAGGCAGAGAATCAGCCCCAGCATTTT. The J gene is TRBJ1-5, the V gene TRBV7-7; TRBD1 matches at 8 bases. Germline V gene data show CDR1 as SSHAT and CDR2 as FNYEAQ (reference sequence). The CDR3 contains 16 residues. Full variable domain (remainder filled in from reference TRBV7-7 and TRBJ1-5): GAGVSQSPRYKVTKRGQDVTLRCDPISSHATLYWYQQALGQGPEFLTYFNYEAQPDKSGLPSDRFSAERPEGSISTLTIQRTEQRDSAMYRCASQPRGQAENQPQHFGDGTRLSIL.

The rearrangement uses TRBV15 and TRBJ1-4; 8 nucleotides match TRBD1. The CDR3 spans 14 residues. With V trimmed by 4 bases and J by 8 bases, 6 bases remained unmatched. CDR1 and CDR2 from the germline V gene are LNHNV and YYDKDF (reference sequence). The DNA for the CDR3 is TGTGCCACCAGCACGAGGACAGGGCGGGAAAAACTGTTTTTT. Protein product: CATSTRTGREKLFF. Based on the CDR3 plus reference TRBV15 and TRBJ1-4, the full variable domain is DAMVIQNPRYQVTQFGKPVTLSCSQTLNHNVMYWYQQKSSQAPKLLFHYYDKDFNNEADTPDNFQSRRPNTSFCFLDIRSPGLGDTAMYLCATSTRTGREKLFFGSGTQLSVL.

Written as DNA, the CDR3 is TGCGCCAGCAGCTTTAGACCGAATCAGGGGGCGAAAGAGACCCAGTACTTC. Protein sequence: CASSFRPNQGAKETQYF. The genes are TRBV5-1 and TRBJ2-5; 8 bases map to TRBD1. In germline, CDR1 is SGHRS, CDR2 YFSETQ. J was trimmed by 3 bases and V by 2 bases; bases with no gene match: 12. The CDR3 runs 17 residues.

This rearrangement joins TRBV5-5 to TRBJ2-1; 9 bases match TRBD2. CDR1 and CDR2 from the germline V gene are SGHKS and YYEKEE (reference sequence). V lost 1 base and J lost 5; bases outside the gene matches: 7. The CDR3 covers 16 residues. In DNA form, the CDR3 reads TGTGCCAGCAGCTTGAGGTGGGAGCGGGGGGACAATGAGCAGTTCTTC. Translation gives CASSLRWERGDNEQFF.

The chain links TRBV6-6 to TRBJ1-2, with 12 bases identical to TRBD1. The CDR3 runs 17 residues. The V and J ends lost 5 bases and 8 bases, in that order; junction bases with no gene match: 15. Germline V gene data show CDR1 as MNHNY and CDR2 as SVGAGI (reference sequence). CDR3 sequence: CASSQQLPGQGAPGYTF. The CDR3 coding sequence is TGTGCCAGCAGTCAACAACTCCCGGGACAGGGGGCGCCGGGCTACACCTTC.

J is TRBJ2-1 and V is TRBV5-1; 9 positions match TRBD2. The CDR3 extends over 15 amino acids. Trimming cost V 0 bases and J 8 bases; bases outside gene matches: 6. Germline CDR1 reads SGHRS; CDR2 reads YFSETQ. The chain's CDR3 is CASSLVGGRAYEQFF. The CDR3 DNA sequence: TGCGCCAGCAGCTTGGTCGGCGGGAGGGCCTATGAGCAGTTCTTC.

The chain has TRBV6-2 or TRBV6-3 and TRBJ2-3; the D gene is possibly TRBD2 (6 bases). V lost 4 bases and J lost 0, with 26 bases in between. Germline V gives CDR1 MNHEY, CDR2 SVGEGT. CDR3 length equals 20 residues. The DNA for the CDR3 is TGTGCCAGCAGTTTAGGAGGGTCAAGGTTGAGGCGACAAAGCACAGATACGCAGTATTTT. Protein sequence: CASSLGGSRLRRQSTDTQYF.

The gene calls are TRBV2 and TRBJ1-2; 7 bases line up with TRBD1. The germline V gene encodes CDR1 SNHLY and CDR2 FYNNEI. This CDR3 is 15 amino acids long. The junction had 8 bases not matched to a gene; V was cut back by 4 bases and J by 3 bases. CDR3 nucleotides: TGTGCCAGCAGTGTCGGTCAGGGACAGTACTATGGCTACACCTTC. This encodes CASSVGQGQYYGYTF.